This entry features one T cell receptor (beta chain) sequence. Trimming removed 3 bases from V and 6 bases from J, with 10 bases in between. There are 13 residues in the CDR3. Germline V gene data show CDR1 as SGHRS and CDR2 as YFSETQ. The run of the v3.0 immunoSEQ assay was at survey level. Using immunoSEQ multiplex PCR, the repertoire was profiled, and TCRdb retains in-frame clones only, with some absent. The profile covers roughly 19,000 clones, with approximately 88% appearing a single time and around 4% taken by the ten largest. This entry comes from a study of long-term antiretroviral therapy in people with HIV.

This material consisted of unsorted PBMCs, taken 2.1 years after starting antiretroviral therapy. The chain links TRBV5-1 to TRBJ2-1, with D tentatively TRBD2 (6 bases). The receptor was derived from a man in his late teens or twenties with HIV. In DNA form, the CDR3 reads TGCGCCAGCAGCTCGGGACTTTTCAATGAGCAGTTCTTC. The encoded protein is CASSSGLFNEQFF.